These T cell receptor beta chains were read from a single sample in a study of beta chain features in type 1 diabetes. Using immunoSEQ multiplex PCR, the repertoire was profiled, and TCRdb retains in-frame clones only, with some absent. The data contain about 390,000 clones, over 8.5% of them singletons. The sequenced material came from central memory CD4+ T cells from blood. These receptors originate from a man aged 25-45 years with type 1 diabetes. The CDR3 runs from the conserved cysteine through the conserved F or W. The order of the fields is J gene, D gene, V gene, clone size, CDR3 protein, CDR3 DNA. The D gene is left open where the match is weak. Size is omitted from some rows. Given values are once, few, many or a class for expanded clones.

>TRBJ2-5|TRBD2|TRBV6-1|.
CASRLTSGSLKTQYF
TGTGCCAGCCGCTTGACTAGCGGGAGTTTGAAGACCCAGTACTTC
>TRBJ1-4|TRBD1|TRBV10-3|few
CAISERGLDNEKLFF
TGTGCCATCAGTGAAAGGGGGCTGGATAATGAAAAACTGTTTTTT
>TRBJ1-1|.|TRBV2|.
CASSLQGASEAFF
TGTGCCAGCAGTCTACAGGGTGCCTCTGAAGCTTTCTTT
>TRBJ2-2|.|TRBV30|.
CAWSRDHLNTGELFF
TGTGCCTGGAGTCGAGACCACCTGAACACCGGGGAGCTGTTTTTT
>TRBJ2-7|TRBD2|TRBV19|.
CASSSGSEQYF
TGTGCCAGTAGCAGCGGGAGCGAGCAGTACTTC
>TRBJ1-2|.|TRBV7-9|.
CAGGGGYGYTF
TGTGCGGGAGGAGGGGGATATGGCTACACCTTC
>TRBJ2-6|TRBD1|TRBV29-1|few
CSVAGQLTSGANVLTF
TGCAGCGTTGCGGGACAGCTCACCTCTGGGGCCAACGTCCTGACTTTC
>TRBJ2-5|.|TRBV2|.
CASGQETQYF
TGTGCCAGCGGACAAGAGACCCAGTACTTC
>TRBJ2-3|.|TRBV5-6|.
CASSLSGRFTDTQYF
TGTGCCAGCAGCTTGTCGGGCAGGTTCACAGATACGCAGTATTTT
>TRBJ2-3|TRBD1|TRBV7-2|few
CASSTRDRGRRSTDTQYF
TGTGCCAGCAGCACCAGGGACAGGGGGCGAAGAAGCACAGATACGCAGTATTTT
>TRBJ2-3|TRBD2|TRBV5-1|few
CASSPLRGSWSGSGTDTQYF
TGCGCCAGCAGCCCCCTTAGGGGGTCGTGGAGCGGGAGTGGCACAGATACGCAGTATTTT
>TRBJ1-5|TRBD1|TRBV7-2|few
CASSLQGTGGNQPQHF
TGTGCCAGCAGCTTACAAGGGACAGGGGGCAATCAGCCCCAGCATTTT
>TRBJ1-1|.|TRBV25-1|few
CASSATGGYTEAFF
TGTGCCAGCAGTGCGACAGGAGGGTACACTGAAGCTTTCTTT
>TRBJ1-1|.|TRBV27|.
CASWLRSNTEAFF
TGTGCCAGCTGGTTACGGTCGAACACTGAAGCTTTCTTT
>TRBJ2-7|.|TRBV5-1|many
CASSTAYEQYF
TGCGCCAGCAGCACCGCCTACGAGCAGTACTTC
>TRBJ1-5|.|TRBV28|.
CATSLATGGPQPQHF
TGTGCCACCTCCTTGGCTACCGGGGGGCCCCAGCCCCAGCATTTT
>TRBJ1-2|TRBD1|TRBV4-2|.
CASSSTRRDRGVGYTF
TGTGCCAGCAGCTCCACCCGCCGGGACAGGGGAGTCGGCTACACCTTC
>TRBJ2-1|.|TRBV30|few
CAWSAGLLNNEQFF
TGTGCCTGGAGTGCGGGACTCCTAAACAATGAGCAGTTCTTC
>TRBJ2-1|.|TRBV5-1|few
CASSPGDEQFF
TGCGCCAGCAGCCCCGGTGATGAGCAGTTCTTC
>TRBJ1-5|TRBD1|TRBV28|.
CASSLGQGRQPQHF
TGTGCCAGCAGTCTTGGACAGGGCAGGCAGCCCCAGCATTTT
>TRBJ1-4|.|TRBV28|few
CASSLWGAGSNEKLFF
TGTGCCAGCAGTTTATGGGGGGCAGGGAGCAATGAAAAACTGTTTTTT
>TRBJ1-4|.|TRBV19|.
CASSRGLDSLGKLFF
TGTGCCAGTAGTAGAGGACTCGACTCATTGGGAAAACTGTTTTTT
>TRBJ2-5|.|TRBV5-1|.
CASSGDLGETQYF
TGCGCCAGCAGCGGGGACCTTGGAGAGACCCAGTACTTC
>TRBJ2-7|TRBD2|TRBV5-1|.
CASSFSGSSYEQYF
TGCGCCAGCAGCTTTAGCGGGAGCTCCTACGAGCAGTACTTC
>TRBJ2-3|.|TRBV5-4|many
CASSPGGMASTDTQYF
TGTGCCAGCAGCCCCGGCGGGATGGCTAGCACAGATACGCAGTATTTT
>TRBJ2-7|.|TRBV20-1|few
CSASRGYEQYF
TGCAGTGCTAGCCGGGGCTACGAGCAGTACTTC
>TRBJ1-5|.|TRBV28|.
CASSLSPANQPQHF
TGTGCCAGCAGTTTAAGCCCGGCCAATCAGCCCCAGCATTTT
>TRBJ2-7|TRBD1|TRBV5-1|few
CASSHGPGQREYEQYF
TGCGCCAGCAGCCATGGCCCGGGACAGAGGGAATACGAGCAGTACTTC
>TRBJ2-7|.|TRBV5-1|.
CASSLVGERLYEQYF
TGCGCCAGCAGCTTGGTGGGGGAGAGGCTGTACGAGCAGTACTTC
>TRBJ2-1|.|TRBV12-5|few
CASGILEGNEQFF
TGTGCTAGTGGTATATTAGAGGGCAATGAGCAGTTCTTC
>TRBJ2-7|TRBD1|TRBV5-1|few
CASSTGQASYEQYF
TGCGCCAGCAGCACGGGACAGGCCTCCTACGAGCAGTACTTC
>TRBJ2-3|TRBD1|TRBV29-1|many
CSVARGQGMTDTQYF
TGCAGCGTCGCGCGGGGACAGGGGATGACAGATACGCAGTATTTT
>TRBJ1-5|.|TRBV2|.
CASSGGPNQPQHF
TGTGCCAGCAGTGGCGGCCCGAATCAGCCCCAGCATTTT
>TRBJ2-5|.|TRBV6-1|.
CASSRRRGAGETQYF
TGTGCCAGCAGTCGAAGGAGGGGGGCAGGGGAGACCCAGTACTTC
>TRBJ2-3|TRBD2|TRBV5-1|.
CATRRTSGSTDTQYF
TGCGCCACCAGGAGGACTAGCGGGAGCACAGATACGCAGTATTTT
>TRBJ1-3|.|TRBV28|.
CAVLTSIGGGNTIYF
TGTGCCGTCCTAACCTCCATAGGTGGGGGAAACACCATATATTTT
>TRBJ1-1|.|TRBV28|few
CASSSPAGGTEAFF
TGTGCCAGCAGTTCCCCCGCGGGGGGTACTGAAGCTTTCTTT
>TRBJ1-2|TRBD1|TRBV5-4|few
CASSRTWTGEEGGYTF
TGTGCCAGCAGCCGAACCTGGACAGGGGAGGAAGGAGGCTACACCTTC
>TRBJ2-1|.|TRBV6-5|.
CASMIYNEQFF
TGTGCCAGCATGATATACAATGAGCAGTTCTTC
>TRBJ2-1|TRBD1|TRBV7-6|.
CASSRNTGDEQFF
TGTGCCAGCAGCCGAAATACAGGGGATGAGCAGTTCTTC
>TRBJ2-7|.|TRBV7-6|.
CASTQIQGGSYEQYF
TGTGCCAGCACCCAAATCCAGGGCGGGTCCTACGAGCAGTACTTC
>TRBJ1-5|.|TRBV20-1|few
CSAVAGPQHF
TGCAGTGCTGTCGCTGGGCCCCAGCATTTT
>TRBJ2-5|.|TRBV6-6|few
CASSLSSETQYF
TGTGCCAGCAGTTTATCGTCTGAGACCCAGTACTTC
>TRBJ2-3|.|TRBV11-2|.
CASSLLYTQYF
TGTGCCAGCAGCCTCCTATATACGCAGTATTTT
>TRBJ2-5|.|TRBV6-6|.
CASSYGLETQYF
TGTGCCAGCAGTTACGGACTAGAGACCCAGTACTTC
>TRBJ2-3|.|TRBV5-1|few
CASSLTSGPSTDTQYF
TGCGCCAGCAGCTTGACGAGCGGGCCTAGCACAGATACGCAGTATTTT
>TRBJ2-3|.|TRBV18|.
CASSRSQGWTQYF
TGTGCCAGCAGCCGGTCACAGGGTTGGACGCAGTATTTT
>TRBJ2-1|.|TRBV5-4|few
CASSTRGSGNEQFF
TGTGCCAGCAGCACCCGGGGTAGCGGCAATGAGCAGTTCTTC
>TRBJ1-1|.|TRBV5-1|few
CASSPGQNTEAFF
TGCGCCAGCAGCCCAGGACAGAACACTGAAGCTTTCTTT
>TRBJ1-2|TRBD1|TRBV28|.
CASSLSDRAYGYTF
TGTGCCAGCAGTTTATCGGACAGGGCCTATGGCTACACCTTC
>TRBJ1-2|.|TRBV6-5|.
CASSYRGRGGHGYTF
TGTGCCAGCAGTTACAGGGGTCGGGGGGGCCATGGCTACACCTTC
>TRBJ2-7|TRBD2|TRBV7-9|.
CASSLALGGSGRSYEQYF
TGTGCCAGCAGCTTAGCGCTGGGTGGTAGCGGGCGGTCCTACGAGCAGTACTTC
>TRBJ2-7|TRBD1|TRBV29-1|.
CSVQGFSSYEQYF
TGCAGCGTACAGGGGTTTAGCTCCTACGAGCAGTACTTC
>TRBJ1-1|.|TRBV29-1|few
CSVGDLLNTEAFF
TGCAGCGTCGGGGACCTTCTGAACACTGAAGCTTTCTTT
>TRBJ1-3|.|TRBV21-1|few
CASSKVRQPHLGGNTIYF
TGTGCCAGCAGCAAAGTAAGACAACCTCACCTGGGGGGAAACACCATATATTTT
>TRBJ2-7|.|TRBV4-3|few
CASSPRKGHEQYF
TGCGCCAGCAGCCCGCGGAAAGGCCACGAGCAGTACTTC
>TRBJ1-1|.|TRBV7-2|.
CASKGPGKWTEAFF
TGTGCCAGCAAGGGTCCGGGGAAGTGGACTGAAGCTTTCTTT
>TRBJ2-6|TRBD1|TRBV14|many
CASSGTGLSGANVLTF
TGTGCCAGCAGCGGGACAGGGCTCTCCGGGGCCAACGTCCTGACTTTC
>TRBJ2-7|TRBD1|TRBV27|few
CASSPLDRDLTEQYF
TGTGCCAGCAGTCCACTCGACAGGGATTTGACCGAGCAGTACTTC